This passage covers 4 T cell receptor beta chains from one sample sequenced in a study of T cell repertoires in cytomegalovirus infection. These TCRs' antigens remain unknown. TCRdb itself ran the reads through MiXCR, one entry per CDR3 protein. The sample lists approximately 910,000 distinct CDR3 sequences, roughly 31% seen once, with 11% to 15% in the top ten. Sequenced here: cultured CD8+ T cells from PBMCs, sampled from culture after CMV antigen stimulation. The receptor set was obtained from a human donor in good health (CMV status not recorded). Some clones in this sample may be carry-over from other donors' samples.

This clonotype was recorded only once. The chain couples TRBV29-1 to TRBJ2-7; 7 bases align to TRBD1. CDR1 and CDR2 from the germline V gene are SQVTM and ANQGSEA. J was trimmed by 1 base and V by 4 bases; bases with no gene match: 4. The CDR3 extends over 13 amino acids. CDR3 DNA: TGCAGCGTTGTGGGGACAGCATCCTACGAGCAGTACTTC. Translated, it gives CSVVGTASYEQYF.

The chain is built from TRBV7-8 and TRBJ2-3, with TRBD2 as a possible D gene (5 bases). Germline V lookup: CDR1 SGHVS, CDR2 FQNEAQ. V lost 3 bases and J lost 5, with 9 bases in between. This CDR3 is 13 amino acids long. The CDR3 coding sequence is TGTGCCAGCAGCTTCACCGGGAAAGATACGCAGTATTTT. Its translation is CASSFTGKDTQYF.

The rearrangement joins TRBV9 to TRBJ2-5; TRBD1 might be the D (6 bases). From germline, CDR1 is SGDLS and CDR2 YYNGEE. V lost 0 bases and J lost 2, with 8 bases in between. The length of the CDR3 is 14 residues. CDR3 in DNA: TGTGCCAGCAGCGTAGATACAGGGCAAGAGACCCAGTACTTC. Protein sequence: CASSVDTGQETQYF.

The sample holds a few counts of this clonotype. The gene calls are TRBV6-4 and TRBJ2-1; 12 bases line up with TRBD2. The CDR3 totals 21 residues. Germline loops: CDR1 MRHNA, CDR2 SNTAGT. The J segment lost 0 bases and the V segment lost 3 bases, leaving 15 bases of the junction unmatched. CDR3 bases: TGTGCCAGCAGTGAGGCCTCTAGCGGGGGGGTTTTGTCGAGCTCCTACAATGAGCAGTTCTTC. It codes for CASSEASSGGVLSSSYNEQFF.